This T cell receptor beta chain emerged from a study of OX40 agonist ivuxolimab in advanced cancers. For the wider study: The costimulatory receptor OX40 (CD134) was targeted by ivuxolimab, a fully human IgG2 agonistic monoclonal antibody. Intravenous ivuxolimab was administered to patients every 2 weeks at six dose levels: 0.01, 0.1, 0.3, 1.5, 3 and 10 mg/kg. Of the roughly 54 dose-escalation patients, hepatocellular carcinoma was present in around 19, melanoma in approximately 15, renal cell carcinoma in 9 and head and neck cancer in 9. The dose-escalation cohort was 80% to 90% male with a mean age of approximately 60 years, ranging from 23 to 79. Patients were allowed to have had prior anti-PD-1, anti-PD-L1 or anti-CTLA-4 therapy, and approximately 41% of the dose-escalation patients had previously received checkpoint inhibitors. Partial responses occurred in three dose-escalation patients, of whom one had hepatocellular carcinoma and two had cutaneous melanoma. The purpose of peripheral TCRbeta sequencing was to test whether ivuxolimab changed TCR sequence diversity and led to clonal T-cell expansion. The monotherapy dose-escalation portion (N ≈ 56 patients) of the phase I ivuxolimab trial is reported in the paper. What the work shows at the level of the full study, not this receptor alone: At doses of 0.1 to 3.0 mg/kg, clonal expansion of both CD4+ and CD8+ T cells in blood was seen between baseline and week 6. On average, CD8+ T cells showed more expanded clones than CD4+ T cells after ivuxolimab. In the 0.1-3.0 mg/kg groups, partial responders had among the lowest normalized peripheral clonal expansion, particularly in CD8+ T cells. The antigen specificity of the clonally expanded peripheral T cells was not determined. Low levels of normalized T-cell clonal expansion were also seen in some patients who did not respond.

Genomic DNA was isolated from the sorted cells so that the TCRbeta CDR3 region could be sequenced. TCRbeta CDR3 regions were sequenced using the immunoSEQ Assay. TCRdb mirrors the immuneACCESS table, restricted to in-frame sequences. Some clones are absent from its copies; in checked studies, under half trace to an unresolved V gene, and the reason for the others is unknown. The sample records some 98,000 clones, around 90% of which are singletons. Of the sample, 0.25% to 0.35% is held by the ten largest clones. Trimming accounts for 3 bases at V and 8 bases at J, while the number of junction bases matched to no gene is 4. CDR1 is given as SGHRS and CDR2 as YFSETQ, both from the germline V gene. Counted from cysteine to phenylalanine, this CDR3 has 13 amino acids. The DNA shown is the 39-base CDR3, in frame from base 1. About this clone: No cognate antigen has been identified for it. No base quality values were provided; no much bigger clone lies one nucleotide off.

Patients with autoimmune disease history or receiving systemic immunosuppression were excluded from the trial. In every dose cohort, peripheral blood was drawn for TCR sequencing at baseline, cycle 4 day 1, and cycle 7 day 1. The samples were drawn from a first-in-human, open-label, multicenter phase I dose-escalation trial of ivuxolimab. Adults with locally advanced or metastatic melanoma, renal cell, hepatocellular, or head and neck squamous cell carcinoma were enrolled in the trial. Before TCR sequencing, CD4+ T cells and CD8+ T cells from peripheral blood were sorted into separate populations. The source is an adult with an advanced solid tumor such as melanoma, head and neck, liver or kidney cancer. The sequence is built from TRBV5-1 and TRBJ1-4, with 7 bases aligning to TRBD1. The starting material was CD4+ or CD8+ T cells sorted from blood, obtained in a trial of the OX40 agonist ivuxolimab. The nucleotide sequence is TGCGCCAGCAGCTCAAAAGGGGGCGAAAAACTGTTTTTT. This gives the protein CASSSKGGEKLFF.